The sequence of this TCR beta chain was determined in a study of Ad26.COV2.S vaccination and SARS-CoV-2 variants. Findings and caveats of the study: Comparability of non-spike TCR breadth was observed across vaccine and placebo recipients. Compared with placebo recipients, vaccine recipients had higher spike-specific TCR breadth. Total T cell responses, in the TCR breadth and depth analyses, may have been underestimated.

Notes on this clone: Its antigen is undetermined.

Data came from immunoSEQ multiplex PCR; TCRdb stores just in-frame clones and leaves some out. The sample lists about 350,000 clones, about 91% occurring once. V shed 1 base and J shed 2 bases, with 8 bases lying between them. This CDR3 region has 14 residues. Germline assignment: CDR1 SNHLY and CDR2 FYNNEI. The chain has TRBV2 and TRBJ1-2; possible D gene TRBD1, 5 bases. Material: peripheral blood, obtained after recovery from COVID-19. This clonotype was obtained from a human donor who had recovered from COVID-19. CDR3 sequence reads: CASSEGGGNYGYTF. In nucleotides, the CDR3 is TGTGCCAGCAGTGAAGGGGGGGGGAACTATGGCTACACCTTC.